Below, 21 T cell receptor beta chains from the same sample are listed, as sequenced in a study of metastatic and nonmetastatic thyroid tumors. TCRdb reanalyzed the PCR reads with MiXCR. The table shows 20,000 to 25,000 clones, with just over 14% occurring only once. No treatment had been given to any patient before thyroid surgery. Material for sequencing was tumor tissue. The origin of the receptors is a female donor with papillary thyroid cancer or a benign thyroid nodule (not recorded which). Some clones in this sample may be carry-over from other donors' samples.

This clone was seen many times. The genes are TRBV18 and TRBJ1-2; D is possibly TRBD1 (6 bases). Trimming stripped 2 bases from V and 4 bases from J, with 14 bases between. CDR1 is KGHSH and CDR2 is LQKENI in the germline V gene. This CDR3 has 15 amino acids. CDR3 protein: CASSPENRAAYGYTF. The CDR3 nucleotides are TGTGCCAGCTCACCAGAAAACAGGGCTGCCTATGGCTACACCTTC.

The sample holds a few counts of this clone. Possible read error: a much larger clone is one base away. In nucleotides, the CDR3 is TGTGCCAGCATCTTGGAGCGGGAGACAGGGCAGTTCTTC. Residues: CASILERETGQFF. The chain carries TRBV7-7 and TRBJ2-1; 8 nucleotides agree with TRBD2. After removal of 7 bases from V and 12 bases from J, the junction contained 11 bases not matched to a gene. Germline-derived CDR1 and CDR2 are SSHAT and FNYEAQ (reference sequence). The CDR3 spans 13 residues.

This clone has at least ten counts. The CDR3 reads CSARKGRDISYEQYF. The DNA of the CDR3 is TGCAGTGCTAGAAAGGGCCGGGACATCTCCTACGAGCAGTACTTC. The chain carries TRBV20-1 and TRBJ2-7, with a tentative D call TRBD1 (6 bases). The V gene's germline CDR1 is DFQATT and CDR2 SNEGSKA (reference sequence). Trimming stripped 2 bases from V and 0 bases from J, with 14 bases between. This CDR3 has 15 amino acids.

With regard to this clone: It may be a read error: a sequence one base away is much more abundant. The chain couples TRBV2 to TRBJ1-2, with D possibly matching TRBD1 (5 bases). Trimming cost V 5 bases and J 11 bases, with 21 bases left between them. The V gene's germline CDR1 is SNHLY and CDR2 FYNNEI. The CDR3 is made up of 14 amino acids. CDR3: CASSTDGRAAEYTF. CDR3 nucleotides: TGTGCCAGCAGTACGGACGGCAGGGCCGCCGAATACACCTTC.

This clone was observed at least ten times. The chain uses TRBV19 and TRBJ1-4, with D possibly matching TRBD1 (6 bases). The germline CDR1 and CDR2 sequences are LNHDA and SQIVND (reference sequence). The CDR3 is made up of 14 amino acids. The V gene lost 7 bases and the J gene lost 4 bases, with 13 bases spanning the gap. The CDR3 protein is CASTPGQNNEKLFF. Written as DNA, the CDR3 is TGTGCCAGTACTCCCGGACAGAATAATGAAAAACTGTTTTTT. The variable domain in full, completed from reference TRBV19 and TRBJ1-4, reads DGGITQSPKYLFRKEGQNVTLSCEQNLNHDAMYWYRQDPGQGLRLIYYSQIVNDFQKGDIAEGYSVSREKKESFPLTVTSAQKNPTAFYLCASTPGQNNEKLFFGSGTQLSVL.

The sample holds many counts of this clone. The chain has TRBV2 and TRBJ1-2; no definite D call. The CDR3 is made up of 12 amino acids. The germline V and J ends were trimmed by 4 bases and 2 bases, with 5 bases remaining between them. Per germline, CDR1 SNHLY and CDR2 FYNNEI. The CDR3 sequence is CASSAMNYGYTF. The CDR3 DNA sequence: TGTGCCAGCAGTGCCATGAACTATGGCTACACCTTC.

This clone was observed at least ten times. The V and J genes are TRBV2 and TRBJ1-5; TRBD1 might be the D (6 bases). Trimming shortened V by 2 bases and J by 5 bases, and 10 bases separated the two germline ends. The germline CDR1 and CDR2 sequences are SNHLY and FYNNEI. This CDR3 is 14 amino acids long. This CDR3 is CASSERRGDQPQHF. CDR3 DNA: TGTGCCAGCAGTGAACGCAGGGGCGATCAGCCCCAGCATTTT.

The rearrangement uses TRBV6-2 or TRBV6-3 and TRBJ2-2, with 9 bases lining up with TRBD1. Looked up from germline, CDR1 is MNHEY and CDR2 is SVGEGT. Trimming at V came to 7 bases and at J to 1 base, leaving 4 bases not matched to a gene. The CDR3 runs 15 residues. In nucleotides, the CDR3 is TGTGCCAGCACCGGACAGGGGAGGAACACCGGGGAGCTGTTTTTT. Its translation: CASTGQGRNTGELFF.

The sample holds many counts of this clone. The rearrangement links TRBV28 to TRBJ2-5; no clear D gene. The CDR3 contains 14 residues. Germline-derived CDR1 and CDR2 are MDHEN and SYDVKM. Between the trimmed V and J ends, which lost 2 bases and 1 base, there was a span of 8 bases. The CDR3 DNA reads TGTGCCAGCAGTTTAAGGTGGGGCCAAGAGACCCAGTACTTC. Translation gives CASSLRWGQETQYF.

The V and J genes are TRBV7-2 and TRBJ2-7; possible D gene TRBD1, 5 bases. The CDR3 has 14 residues. Per germline, CDR1 SGHTA and CDR2 FQGNSA. Deletions cut 4 bases from V and 6 bases from J, with 16 bases between. This chain's CDR3 is CASSSYRFPSEQYF. The CDR3 DNA is TGTGCCAGCAGCTCATACAGGTTTCCCTCCGAGCAGTACTTC.

This clone is categorized as medium-sized. V and J are TRBV2 and TRBJ2-2; 8 bases agree with TRBD2. The CDR3 has 14 amino acids. Germline-derived CDR1 and CDR2 are SNHLY and FYNNEI. After removal of 7 bases from V and 2 bases from J, the junction contained 3 bases not matched to a gene. The CDR3: CASKLADNTGELFF. In DNA form, the CDR3 reads TGTGCCAGCAAACTAGCGGACAACACCGGGGAGCTGTTTTTT. Drawing the rest from reference TRBV2 and TRBJ2-2, the complete variable domain is EPEVTQTPSHQVTQMGQEVILRCVPISNHLYFYWYRQILGQKVEFLVSFYNNEISEKSEIFDDQFSVERPDGSNFTLKIRSTKLEDSAMYFCASKLADNTGELFFGEGSRLTVL.

This clone has just a few counts. This may be a read error, as it is one base from a much larger clone. Additional DNA sequences in this sample encode the identical CDR3. The V call is TRBV25-1, the J call TRBJ1-5; no reliable D call. Germline-derived CDR1 and CDR2 are MGHDK and SYGVNS. The CDR3 loop spans 14 amino acids. Trimming removed 6 bases from V and 5 bases from J, with 14 bases in between. The CDR3 protein is CASRSSRGDQPQHF. The CDR3 DNA sequence: TGTGCCAGCAGGTCCAGCCGTGGAGATCAGCCCCAGCATTTT.

By share of the sample, this clone is medium-sized (0.01 to 0.1%). The chain is built from TRBV10-3 and TRBJ1-6; D perhaps matches TRBD1 (5 bases). The CDR3 has 14 residues. Germline V gene sequence: CDR1 ENHRY, CDR2 SYGVKD. V lost 3 bases, J lost 10 bases, and 13 bases lay in between. CDR3 protein: CAISDSTRDSPLHF. DNA of the CDR3: TGTGCCATCAGTGACAGCACCAGGGACTCACCCCTCCACTTT.

The V call is TRBV19, the J call TRBJ1-5; perhaps TRBD1 as D (5 bases). The CDR3 spans 17 residues. Between the trimmed V and J ends, which lost 7 bases and 7 bases, there was a span of 26 bases. Germline CDR1 is LNHDA and CDR2 is SQIVND (reference sequence). CDR3 amino acids: CASTSKGGKGTSQPQHF. The CDR3 DNA reads TGTGCCAGTACCTCAAAGGGAGGGAAAGGGACCAGCCAGCCCCAGCATTTT.

This clone came up many times. The chain couples TRBV5-1 to TRBJ2-3; no firm D call. The germline V gene has CDR1 SGHRS and CDR2 YFSETQ. The CDR3 has 14 residues. Trimming stripped 0 bases from V and 2 bases from J, with 7 bases between. The CDR3 coding sequence is TGCGCCAGCAGCTTGGCCGGCAACACAGATACGCAGTATTTT. It yields the protein CASSLAGNTDTQYF. The full variable domain, its missing parts supplied by reference TRBV5-1 and TRBJ2-3, is KAGVTQTPRYLIKTRGQQVTLSCSPISGHRSVSWYQQTPGQGLQFLFEYFSETQRNKGNFPGRFSGRQFSNSRSEMNVSTLELGDSALYLCASSLAGNTDTQYFGPGTRLTVL.

This clone was counted at least ten times. The CDR3 sequence is CASSQTGNSPLHF. CDR3 DNA: TGTGCCAGCAGCCAAACGGGGAATTCACCCCTCCACTTT. The J gene is TRBJ1-6, the V gene TRBV3-1, with D unresolved. This CDR3 region has 13 residues. Deletions cut 2 bases from V and 7 bases from J, with 6 bases between. Germline CDR1 LGHDT, CDR2 YNNKEL (reference sequence).

This clone came up many times. V usage is TRBV7-9 and J usage is TRBJ2-6; 9 positions agree with TRBD2. V was pared by 1 base and J by 1 base, with 8 bases of the junction left unmatched. The CDR3 is 19 residues long. Per the germline V gene, CDR1 is SEHNR and CDR2 is FQNEAQ (reference sequence). CDR3: CASSLGGGRAGSGANVLTF. As DNA, the CDR3 is TGTGCCAGCAGCTTAGGCGGCGGGAGGGCCGGGTCTGGGGCCAACGTCCTGACTTTC.

There are a few counts of this clone. This chain uses TRBV6-1 with TRBJ2-7, with D possibly matching TRBD2 (5 bases). The CDR3 has 16 amino acids. Between the trimmed V and J ends, which lost 1 base and 3 bases, there was a span of 16 bases. The germline V gene encodes CDR1 MNHNS and CDR2 SASEGT. Here the CDR3 reads CASSEVGDYTIYEQYF. CDR3 coding DNA: TGTGCCAGCAGTGAAGTAGGTGACTACACGATCTACGAGCAGTACTTC.

V and J are TRBV29-1 and TRBJ2-3, with D possibly being TRBD1 (5 bases). V lost 3 bases and J 0 bases, leaving 10 bases between the germline ends. Germline V gene sequence: CDR1 SQVTM, CDR2 ANQGSEA. The CDR3 covers 14 residues. The CDR3 spells CSVDPGLSTDTQYF. For the CDR3, the DNA is TGCAGCGTTGATCCAGGGTTAAGCACAGATACGCAGTATTTT.

Relative to its sample, this clone is medium-sized. The gene calls are TRBV14 and TRBJ2-1; no clear D. The CDR3 spans 12 residues. Germline V CDR1 and CDR2: SGHDN, FVKESK. Deletions cut 4 bases from V and 9 bases from J, with 10 bases between. The CDR3 is CASSLTLGEQFF. CDR3 sequence (DNA): TGTGCCAGCAGCCTTACCCTAGGTGAGCAGTTCTTC.

By frequency in the sample, this clone is medium-sized. The chain combines TRBV4-1 with TRBJ2-7; 15 positions agree with TRBD2. The CDR3 covers 16 residues. V lost 5 bases, J lost 1 base, and 3 bases stayed unmatched. Per the germline V gene, CDR1 is MGHRA and CDR2 is YSYEKL. The CDR3 loop reads CASSLGLAGGSYEQYF. For the CDR3, the DNA is TGCGCCAGCAGCTTAGGACTAGCGGGAGGGTCCTACGAGCAGTACTTC.